This TCR beta chain is from a study of T cell responses to AZD1222 COVID-19 vaccine. Study context: The study pooled second doses at about 4 or about 12 weeks. Study results and limitations: There were repertoire samples only from the period after the peak T cell response.

The germline V gene has CDR1 LNHDA and CDR2 SQIVND (reference sequence). The CDR3 consists of 14 residues. Between the trimmed V and J ends, which lost 6 bases and 3 bases, there was a span of 11 bases. Sequencing was performed with immunoSEQ multiplex PCR; in TCRdb, only in-frame clones are kept and a portion is missing. The data contain about 120,000 clones, roughly 88% of them singletons. Concerning this clone: Its antigen remains unknown.

The source of this sequence is an adult in good health. J is TRBJ1-4 and V is TRBV19; weak D call: TRBD1 (5 bases). This specimen consisted of peripheral blood, obtained on day 0 of AZD1222 vaccination. The CDR3 region is CASSLGASNEKLFF. The CDR3 coding sequence is TGTGCCAGTAGCCTCGGGGCCTCTAATGAAAAACTGTTTTTT.